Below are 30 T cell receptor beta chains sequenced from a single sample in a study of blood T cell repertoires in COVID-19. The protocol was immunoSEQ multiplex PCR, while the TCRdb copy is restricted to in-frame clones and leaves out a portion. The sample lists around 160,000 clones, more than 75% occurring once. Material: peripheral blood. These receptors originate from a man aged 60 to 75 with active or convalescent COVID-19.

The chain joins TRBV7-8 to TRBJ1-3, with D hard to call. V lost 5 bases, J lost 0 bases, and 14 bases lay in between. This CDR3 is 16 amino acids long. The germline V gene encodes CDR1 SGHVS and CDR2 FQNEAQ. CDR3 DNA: TGTGCCAGCAGCCGGCGAGGACTGCGCTCTGGAAACACCATATATTTT. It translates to CASSRRGLRSGNTIYF.

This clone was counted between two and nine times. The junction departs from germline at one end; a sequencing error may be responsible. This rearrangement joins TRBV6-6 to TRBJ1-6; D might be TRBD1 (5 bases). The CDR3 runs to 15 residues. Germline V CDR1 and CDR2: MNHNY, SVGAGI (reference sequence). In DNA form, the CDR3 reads TGTGCCGGCAGGGTCGGGGGTAAATATAATTCACCCCTCCACTTT. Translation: CAGRVGGKYNSPLHF.

For the CDR3, the DNA is TGTGCCAGGGGAGCCTCGCACCACAAAAACATTCAGTACTTC. It translates to CARGASHHKNIQYF. The genes are TRBV19 and TRBJ2-4; TRBD2 might be the D (5 bases). The germline V and J ends were trimmed by 9 bases and 3 bases, with 15 bases remaining between them. There are 14 residues in the CDR3. Germline assignment: CDR1 LNHDA and CDR2 SQIVND (reference sequence).

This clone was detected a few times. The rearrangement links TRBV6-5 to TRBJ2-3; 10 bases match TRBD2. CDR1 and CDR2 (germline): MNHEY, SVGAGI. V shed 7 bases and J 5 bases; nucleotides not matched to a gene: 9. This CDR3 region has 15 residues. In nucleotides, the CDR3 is TGTGCCAGCAAAAGACTAGCGGGCATAGGAGATACGCAGTATTTT. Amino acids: CASKRLAGIGDTQYF.

The chain's CDR3 is CASSLGGAAEAFF. The DNA of the CDR3 is TGCGCCAGCAGCCTCGGTGGAGCGGCGGAGGCTTTCTTT. V is TRBV5-1 and J is TRBJ1-1; D remains ambiguous. This CDR3 spans 13 amino acids. The germline V gene encodes CDR1 SGHRS and CDR2 YFSETQ. V was pared by 4 bases and J by 11 bases, with 18 bases between.

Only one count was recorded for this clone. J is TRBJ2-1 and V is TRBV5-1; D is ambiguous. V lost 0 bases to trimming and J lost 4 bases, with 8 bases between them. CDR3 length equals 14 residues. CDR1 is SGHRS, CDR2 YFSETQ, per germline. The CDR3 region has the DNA TGCGCCAGCAGCTTGGGGCAGGTGTACAATGAGCAGTTCTTC. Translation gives CASSLGQVYNEQFF.

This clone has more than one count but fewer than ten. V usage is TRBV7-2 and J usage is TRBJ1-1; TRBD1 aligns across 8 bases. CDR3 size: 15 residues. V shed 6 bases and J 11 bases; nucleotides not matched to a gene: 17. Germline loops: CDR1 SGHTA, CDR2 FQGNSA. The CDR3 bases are TGTGCCAGCAGTCACGAAACTCGTACAGGGGGAAGGGCTTTCTTT. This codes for CASSHETRTGGRAFF.

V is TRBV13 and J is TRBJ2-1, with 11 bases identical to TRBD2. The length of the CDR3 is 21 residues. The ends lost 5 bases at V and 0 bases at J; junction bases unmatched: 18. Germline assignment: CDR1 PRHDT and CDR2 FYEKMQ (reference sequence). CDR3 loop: CASSGWDTGTSGPSSYNEQFF. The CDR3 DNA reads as TGTGCCAGCAGCGGATGGGACACCGGGACTAGCGGACCGAGCTCCTACAATGAGCAGTTCTTC.

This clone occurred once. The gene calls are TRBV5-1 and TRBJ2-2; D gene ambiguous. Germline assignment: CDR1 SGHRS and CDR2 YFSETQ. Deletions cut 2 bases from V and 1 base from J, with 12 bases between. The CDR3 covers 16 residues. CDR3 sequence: CASSFEHALNTGELFF. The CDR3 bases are TGCGCCAGCAGCTTTGAGCACGCCTTGAACACCGGGGAGCTGTTTTTT.

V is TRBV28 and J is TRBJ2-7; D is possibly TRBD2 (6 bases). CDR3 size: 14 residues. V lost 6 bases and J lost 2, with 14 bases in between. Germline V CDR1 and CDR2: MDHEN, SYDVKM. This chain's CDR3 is CASSPKGEAYEQYF. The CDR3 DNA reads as TGTGCCAGCAGCCCCAAAGGGGAGGCCTACGAGCAGTACTTC.

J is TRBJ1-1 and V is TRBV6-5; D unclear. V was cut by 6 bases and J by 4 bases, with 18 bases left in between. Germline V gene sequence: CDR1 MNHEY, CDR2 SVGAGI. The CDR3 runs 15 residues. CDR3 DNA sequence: TGTGCCAGCAGACCTGGGGAACGGGATTCCACTGAAGCTTTCTTT. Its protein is CASRPGERDSTEAFF.

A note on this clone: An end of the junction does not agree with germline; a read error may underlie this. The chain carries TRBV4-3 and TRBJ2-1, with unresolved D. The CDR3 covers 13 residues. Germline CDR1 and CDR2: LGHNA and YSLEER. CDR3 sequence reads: CASSSSSSNEQFF. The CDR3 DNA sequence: TGCGCCAGCAGCTCCTCCTCCTCCAATGAGCAGTTCTTC.

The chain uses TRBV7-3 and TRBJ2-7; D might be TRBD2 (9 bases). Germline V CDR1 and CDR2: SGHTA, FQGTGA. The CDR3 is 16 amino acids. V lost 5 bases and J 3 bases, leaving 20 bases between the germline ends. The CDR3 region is CASSPSGTGIFYEQYF. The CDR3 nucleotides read TGTGCCAGCAGCCCTAGCGGGACAGGAATCTTCTACGAGCAGTACTTC.

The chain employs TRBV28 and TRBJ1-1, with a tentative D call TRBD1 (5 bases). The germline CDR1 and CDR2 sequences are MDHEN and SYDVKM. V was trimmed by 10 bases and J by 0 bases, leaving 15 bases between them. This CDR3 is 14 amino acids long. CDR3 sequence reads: CATSPGGVNTEAFF. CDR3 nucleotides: TGTGCCACCTCCCCCGGGGGGGTGAACACTGAAGCTTTCTTT.

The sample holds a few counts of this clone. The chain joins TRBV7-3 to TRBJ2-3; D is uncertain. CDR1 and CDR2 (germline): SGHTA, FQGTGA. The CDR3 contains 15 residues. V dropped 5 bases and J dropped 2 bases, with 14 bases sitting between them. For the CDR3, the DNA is TGTGCCAGCAGCCCGGTTGTTTCGCCCACAGATACGCAGTATTTT. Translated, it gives CASSPVVSPTDTQYF.

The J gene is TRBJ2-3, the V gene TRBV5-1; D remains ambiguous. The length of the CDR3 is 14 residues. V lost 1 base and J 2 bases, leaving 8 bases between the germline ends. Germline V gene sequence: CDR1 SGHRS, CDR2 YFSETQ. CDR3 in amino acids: CASSLSSFTDTQYF. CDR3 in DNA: TGCGCCAGCAGCTTGAGTAGTTTCACAGATACGCAGTATTTT.

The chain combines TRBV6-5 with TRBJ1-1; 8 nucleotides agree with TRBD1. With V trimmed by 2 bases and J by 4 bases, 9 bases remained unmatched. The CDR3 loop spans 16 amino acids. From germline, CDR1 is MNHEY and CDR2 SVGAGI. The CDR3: CASSYRSLQGVTEAFF. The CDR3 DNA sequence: TGTGCCAGCAGTTACAGATCCTTACAGGGGGTCACTGAAGCTTTCTTT.

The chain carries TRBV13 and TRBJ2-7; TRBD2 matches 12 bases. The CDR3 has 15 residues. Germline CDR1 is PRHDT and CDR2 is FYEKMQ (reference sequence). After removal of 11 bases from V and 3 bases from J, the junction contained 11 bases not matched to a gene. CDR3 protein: CASRTSGTGDYEQYF. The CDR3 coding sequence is TGTGCCTCACGGACTAGCGGGACGGGAGACTACGAGCAGTACTTC.

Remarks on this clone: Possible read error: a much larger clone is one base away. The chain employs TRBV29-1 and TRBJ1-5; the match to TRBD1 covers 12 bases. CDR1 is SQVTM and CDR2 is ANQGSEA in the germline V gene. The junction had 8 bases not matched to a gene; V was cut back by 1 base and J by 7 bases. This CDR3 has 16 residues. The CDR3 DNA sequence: TGCAGCGTTGAAGTGGGGGGGACAGGGGGCCAACAGCCCCAGCATTTT. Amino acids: CSVEVGGTGGQQPQHF. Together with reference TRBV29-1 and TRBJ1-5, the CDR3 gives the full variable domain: SAVISQKPSRDICQRGTSLTIQCQVDSQVTMMFWYRQQPGQSLTLIATANQGSEATYESGFVIDKFPISRPNLTFSTLTVSNMSPEDSSIYLCSVEVGGTGGQQPQHFGDGTRLSIL.

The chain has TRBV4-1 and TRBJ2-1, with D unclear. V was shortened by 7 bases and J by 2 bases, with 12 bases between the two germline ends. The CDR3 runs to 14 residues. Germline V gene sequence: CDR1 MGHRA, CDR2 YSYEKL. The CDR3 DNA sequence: TGCGCCAGCACCCCTCGGGTCGCCTACAATGAGCAGTTCTTC. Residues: CASTPRVAYNEQFF.

Here the CDR3 reads CASSSTNTGGNEQFF. The CDR3 region has the DNA TGCGCCAGCAGCTCGACGAATACAGGGGGCAATGAGCAGTTCTTC. The V call is TRBV5-1, the J call TRBJ2-1; 8 bases align to TRBD1. The CDR3 extends over 15 amino acids. The germline V gene has CDR1 SGHRS and CDR2 YFSETQ. Unmatched junction bases numbered 8, after V lost 3 bases and J lost 6 bases.

For the CDR3, the DNA is TGTGCCAGCGTCCCGGAGGGCGTACGCCGAAGGACCCAGTACTTC. It yields the protein CASVPEGVRRRTQYF. J is TRBJ2-5 and V is TRBV28, with D perhaps matching TRBD2 (6 bases). There are 15 residues in the CDR3. CDR1 and CDR2 from the germline V gene are MDHEN and SYDVKM. The V end lost 8 bases, the J end lost 7 bases, and 23 bases lay between the germline ends. Filled out from reference TRBV28 and TRBJ2-5, the complete variable domain reads DVKVTQSSRYLVKRTGEKVFLECVQDMDHENMFWYRQDPGLGLRLIYFSYDVKMKEKGDIPEGYSVSREKKERFSLILESASTNQTSMYLCASVPEGVRRRTQYFGPGTRLLVL.

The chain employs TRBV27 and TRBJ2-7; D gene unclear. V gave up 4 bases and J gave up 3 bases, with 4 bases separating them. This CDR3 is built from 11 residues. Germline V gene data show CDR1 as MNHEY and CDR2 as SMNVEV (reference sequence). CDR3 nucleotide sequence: TGTGCCAGCAGTTCTATCTACGAGCAGTACTTC. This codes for CASSSIYEQYF.

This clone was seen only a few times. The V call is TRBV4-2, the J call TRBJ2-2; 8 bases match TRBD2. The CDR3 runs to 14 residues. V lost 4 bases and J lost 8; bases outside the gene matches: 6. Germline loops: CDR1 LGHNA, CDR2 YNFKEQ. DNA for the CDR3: TGTGCCAGCAGCCTTGGGACTAGGGTAGGGGAGCTGTTTTTT. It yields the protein CASSLGTRVGELFF.

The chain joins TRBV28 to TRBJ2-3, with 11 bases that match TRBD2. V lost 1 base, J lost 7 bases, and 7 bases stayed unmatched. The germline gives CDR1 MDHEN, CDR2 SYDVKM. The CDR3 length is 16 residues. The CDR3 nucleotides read TGTGCCAGCAGTTTATCCCGGGGACTAGCGGTCAATACGCAGTATTTT. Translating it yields CASSLSRGLAVNTQYF. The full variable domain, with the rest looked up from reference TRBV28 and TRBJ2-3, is DVKVTQSSRYLVKRTGEKVFLECVQDMDHENMFWYRQDPGLGLRLIYFSYDVKMKEKGDIPEGYSVSREKKERFSLILESASTNQTSMYLCASSLSRGLAVNTQYFGPGTRLTVL.

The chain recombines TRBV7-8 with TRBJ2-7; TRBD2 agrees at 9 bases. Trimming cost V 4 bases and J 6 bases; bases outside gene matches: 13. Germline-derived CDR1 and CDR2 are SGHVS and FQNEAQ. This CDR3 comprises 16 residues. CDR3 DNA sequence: TGTGCCAGCAGCTCTATGGGAGTAGCGGGAGTTGGCGAGCAGTACTTC. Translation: CASSSMGVAGVGEQYF.

CDR3 amino acids: CASSFASGSGEQFF. CDR3 nucleotide sequence: TGTGCCAGCAGTTTCGCTAGCGGGAGTGGTGAGCAGTTCTTC. The genes are TRBV7-8 and TRBJ2-1; TRBD2 agrees at 10 bases. V trimming: 6 bases; J trimming: 9 bases; junction bases outside the gene matches: 8. The CDR3 runs 14 residues. CDR1 SGHVS and CDR2 FQNEAQ come from the germline V gene.

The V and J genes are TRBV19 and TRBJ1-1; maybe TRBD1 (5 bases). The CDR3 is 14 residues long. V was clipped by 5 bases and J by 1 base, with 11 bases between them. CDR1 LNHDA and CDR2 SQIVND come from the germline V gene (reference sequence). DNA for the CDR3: TGTGCCAGTAGTTCCTCGACAGAGAACACTGAAGCTTTCTTT. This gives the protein CASSSSTENTEAFF.

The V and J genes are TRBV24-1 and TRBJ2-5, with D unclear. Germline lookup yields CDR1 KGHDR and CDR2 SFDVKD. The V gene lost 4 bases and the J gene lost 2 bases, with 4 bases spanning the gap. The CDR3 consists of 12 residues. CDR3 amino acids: CATSDPQETQYF. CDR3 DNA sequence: TGTGCCACCAGTGACCCGCAAGAGACCCAGTACTTC.

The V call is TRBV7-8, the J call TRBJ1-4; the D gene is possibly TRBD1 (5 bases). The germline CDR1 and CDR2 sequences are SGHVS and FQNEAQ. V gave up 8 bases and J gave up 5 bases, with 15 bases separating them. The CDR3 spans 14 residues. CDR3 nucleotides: TGTGCCAGCGGGCCCGGGGGGGGGAATGAAAAACTGTTTTTT. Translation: CASGPGGGNEKLFF.